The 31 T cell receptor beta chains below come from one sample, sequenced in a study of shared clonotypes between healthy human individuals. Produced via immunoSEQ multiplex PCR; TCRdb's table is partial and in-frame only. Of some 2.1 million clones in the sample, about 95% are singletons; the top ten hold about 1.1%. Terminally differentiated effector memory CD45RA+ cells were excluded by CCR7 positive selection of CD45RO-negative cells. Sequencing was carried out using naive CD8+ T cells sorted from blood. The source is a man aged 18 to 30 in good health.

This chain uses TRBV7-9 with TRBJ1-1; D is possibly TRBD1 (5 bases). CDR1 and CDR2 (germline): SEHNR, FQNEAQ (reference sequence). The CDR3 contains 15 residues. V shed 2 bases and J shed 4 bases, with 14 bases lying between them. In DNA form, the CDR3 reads TGTGCCAGCAGCTTATGGGACCAAGAATCCACTGAAGCTTTCTTT. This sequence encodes CASSLWDQESTEAFF.

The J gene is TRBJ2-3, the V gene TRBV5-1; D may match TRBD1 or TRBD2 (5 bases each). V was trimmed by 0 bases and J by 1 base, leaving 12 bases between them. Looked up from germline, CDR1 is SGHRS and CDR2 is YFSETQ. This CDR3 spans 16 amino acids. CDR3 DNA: TGCGCCAGCAGCTTGGCGCCATGGGACGGCACAGATACGCAGTATTTT. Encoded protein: CASSLAPWDGTDTQYF.

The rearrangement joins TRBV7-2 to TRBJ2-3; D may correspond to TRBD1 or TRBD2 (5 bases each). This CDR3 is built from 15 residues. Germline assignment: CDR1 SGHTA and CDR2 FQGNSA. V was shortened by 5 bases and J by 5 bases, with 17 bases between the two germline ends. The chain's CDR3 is CASSPSGHLLDTQYF. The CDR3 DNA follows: TGTGCCAGCAGCCCCTCGGGGCACTTACTAGATACGCAGTATTTT.

The CDR3: CASSYGAGEGYEQYF. The CDR3, as DNA: TGTGCCAGCAGTTACGGGGCGGGAGAAGGCTACGAGCAGTACTTC. The chain joins TRBV6-6 to TRBJ2-7; TRBD2 matches at 7 bases. V dropped 2 bases and J dropped 3; count of bases not matched to a gene: 7. There are 15 residues in the CDR3. From germline, CDR1 is MNHNY and CDR2 SVGAGI (reference sequence).

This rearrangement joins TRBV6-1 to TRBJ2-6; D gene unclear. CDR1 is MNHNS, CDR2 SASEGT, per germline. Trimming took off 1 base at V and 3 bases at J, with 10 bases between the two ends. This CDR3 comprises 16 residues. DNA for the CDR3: TGTGCCAGCAGTGAAGGGCTCTTCCTTGGGGCCAACGTCCTGACTTTC. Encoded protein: CASSEGLFLGANVLTF.

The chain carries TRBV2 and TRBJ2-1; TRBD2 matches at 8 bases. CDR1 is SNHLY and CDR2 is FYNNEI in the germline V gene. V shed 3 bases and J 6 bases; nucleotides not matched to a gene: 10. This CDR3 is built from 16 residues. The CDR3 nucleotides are TGTGCCAGCAGTGACTTGGATAGCGGGATAGTCAATGAGCAGTTCTTC. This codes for CASSDLDSGIVNEQFF.

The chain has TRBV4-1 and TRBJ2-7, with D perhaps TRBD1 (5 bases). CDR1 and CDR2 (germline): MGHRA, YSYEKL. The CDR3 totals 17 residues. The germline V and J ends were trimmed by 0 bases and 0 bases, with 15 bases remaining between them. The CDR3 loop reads CASSQDSQGPSSYEQYF. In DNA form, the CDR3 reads TGCGCCAGCAGCCAAGATAGTCAGGGCCCCAGCTCCTACGAGCAGTACTTC.

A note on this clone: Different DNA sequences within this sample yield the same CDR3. The CDR3 DNA sequence: TGTGCCATCAGTGACCCCGGACTAGCGGGTGATACGCAGTATTTT. The encoded protein is CAISDPGLAGDTQYF. This rearrangement joins TRBV10-3 to TRBJ2-3, with TRBD2 matching 11 bases. Losses at the gene ends were 3 bases for V and 6 bases for J; bases not matched to a gene: 5. Germline values: CDR1 ENHRY, CDR2 SYGVKD. This CDR3 comprises 15 residues.

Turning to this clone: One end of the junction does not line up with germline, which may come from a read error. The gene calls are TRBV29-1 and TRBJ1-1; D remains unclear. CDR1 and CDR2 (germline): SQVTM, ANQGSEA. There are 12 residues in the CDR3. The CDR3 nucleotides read TGCAGCGTCGAAGGTGCGGAAATTGAAGCTTTCTTT. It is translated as CSVEGAEIEAFF.

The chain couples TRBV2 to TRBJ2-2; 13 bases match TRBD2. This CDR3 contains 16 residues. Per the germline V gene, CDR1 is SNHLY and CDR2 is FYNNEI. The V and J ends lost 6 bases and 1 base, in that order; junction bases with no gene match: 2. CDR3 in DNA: TGTGCCAGCAGAGGACTAGCGGGGGAGAACACCGGGGAGCTGTTTTTT. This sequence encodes CASRGLAGENTGELFF.

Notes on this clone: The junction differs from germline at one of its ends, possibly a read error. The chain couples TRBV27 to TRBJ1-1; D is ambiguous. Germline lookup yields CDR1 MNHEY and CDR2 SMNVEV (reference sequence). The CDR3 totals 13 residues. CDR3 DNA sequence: TGTGCCAGCAGTTTATCGGCCAGATCTGACGCTTTCTTT. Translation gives CASSLSARSDAFF.

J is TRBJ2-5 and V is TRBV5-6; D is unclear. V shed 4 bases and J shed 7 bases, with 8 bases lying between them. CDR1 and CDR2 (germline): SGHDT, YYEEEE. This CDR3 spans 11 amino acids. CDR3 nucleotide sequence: TGTGCCAGCAGCGTGGGCGTGACCCAGTACTTC. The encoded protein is CASSVGVTQYF.

CDR3 nucleotides: TGTGCCAGCACAACCCGGGACAGGGGATTGGAGACCCAGTACTTC. This encodes CASTTRDRGLETQYF. The rearrangement uses TRBV28 and TRBJ2-5; 10 nucleotides line up with TRBD1. Germline-derived CDR1 and CDR2 are MDHEN and SYDVKM. V lost 7 bases to trimming and J lost 5 bases; unmatched junction nucleotides: 10. The CDR3 consists of 15 residues.

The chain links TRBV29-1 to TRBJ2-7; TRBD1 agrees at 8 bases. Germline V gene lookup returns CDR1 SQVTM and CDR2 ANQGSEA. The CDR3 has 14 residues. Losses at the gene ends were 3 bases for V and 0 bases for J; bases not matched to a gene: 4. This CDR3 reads CSVEQGASSYEQYF. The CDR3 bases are TGCAGCGTTGAGCAGGGGGCAAGCTCCTACGAGCAGTACTTC.

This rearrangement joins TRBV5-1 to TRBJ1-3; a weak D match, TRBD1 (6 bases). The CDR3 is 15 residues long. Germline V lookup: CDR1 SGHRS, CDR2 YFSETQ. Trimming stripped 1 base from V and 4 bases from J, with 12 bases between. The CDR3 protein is CASSLSGGAGNTIYF. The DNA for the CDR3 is TGCGCCAGCAGCTTGTCGGGGGGCGCAGGAAACACCATATATTTT.

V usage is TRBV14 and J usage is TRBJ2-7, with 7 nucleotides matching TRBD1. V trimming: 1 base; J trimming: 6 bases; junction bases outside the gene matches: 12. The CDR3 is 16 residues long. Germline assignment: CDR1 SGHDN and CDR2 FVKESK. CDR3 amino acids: CASSQGRDSLLSEQYF. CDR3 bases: TGTGCCAGCAGCCAAGGACGGGACAGCTTATTGAGCGAGCAGTACTTC.

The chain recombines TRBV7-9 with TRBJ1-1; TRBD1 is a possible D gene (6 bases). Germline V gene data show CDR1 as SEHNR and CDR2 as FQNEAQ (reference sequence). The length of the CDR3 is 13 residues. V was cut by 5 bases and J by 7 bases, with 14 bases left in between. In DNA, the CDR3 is TGTGCCAGCAGCCCCAACCACAGGGTTGAAGCTTTCTTT. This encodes CASSPNHRVEAFF.

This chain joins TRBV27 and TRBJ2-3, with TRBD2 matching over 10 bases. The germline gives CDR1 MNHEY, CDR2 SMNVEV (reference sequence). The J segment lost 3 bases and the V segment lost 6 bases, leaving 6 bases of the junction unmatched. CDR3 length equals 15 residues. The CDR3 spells CASSLGTSETDTQYF. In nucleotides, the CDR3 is TGTGCCAGCAGCCTCGGGACTAGCGAAACAGATACGCAGTATTTT.

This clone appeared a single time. The CDR3 here is CASSFIGLGTDTQYF. The DNA of the CDR3 is TGTGCCAGCAGCTTTATAGGACTAGGTACAGATACGCAGTATTTT. The rearrangement joins TRBV13 to TRBJ2-3, with 7 positions matching TRBD2. Trimming at V came to 3 bases and at J to 3 bases, leaving 6 bases not matched to a gene. The CDR3 extends over 15 amino acids. CDR1 and CDR2 (germline): PRHDT, FYEKMQ (reference sequence).

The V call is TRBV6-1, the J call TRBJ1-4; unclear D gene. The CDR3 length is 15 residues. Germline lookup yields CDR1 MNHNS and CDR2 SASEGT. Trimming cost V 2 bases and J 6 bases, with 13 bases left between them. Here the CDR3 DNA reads TGTGCCAGCAGTGAATCATGGGAGTTTGATGAAAAACTGTTTTTT. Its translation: CASSESWEFDEKLFF.

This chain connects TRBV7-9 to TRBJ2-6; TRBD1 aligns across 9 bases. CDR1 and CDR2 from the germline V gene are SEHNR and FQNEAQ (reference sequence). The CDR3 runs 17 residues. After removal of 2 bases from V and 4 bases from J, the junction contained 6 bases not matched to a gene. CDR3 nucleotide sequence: TGTGCCAGCAGCTTACCACAGGGGGCGCCCGGGGCCAACGTCCTGACTTTC. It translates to CASSLPQGAPGANVLTF.

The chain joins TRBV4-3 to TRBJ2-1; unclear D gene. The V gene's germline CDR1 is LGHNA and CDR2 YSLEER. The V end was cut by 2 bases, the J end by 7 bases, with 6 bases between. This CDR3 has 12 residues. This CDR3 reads CASSQRGNEQFF. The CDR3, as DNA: TGCGCCAGCAGCCAACGCGGTAATGAGCAGTTCTTC.

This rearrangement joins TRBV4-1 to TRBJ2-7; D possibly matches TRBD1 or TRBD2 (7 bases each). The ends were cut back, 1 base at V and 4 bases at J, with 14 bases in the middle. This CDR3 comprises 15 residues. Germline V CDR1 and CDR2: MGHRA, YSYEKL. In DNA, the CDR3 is TGCGCCAGCAGCCAAGCCCCCAGGGGGGGTTACGAGCAGTACTTC. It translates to CASSQAPRGGYEQYF.

This CDR3 is CASSLIPGGLSYEQYF. CDR3 bases: TGTGCCAGCAGTTTGATCCCAGGGGGACTCTCCTACGAGCAGTACTTC. The genes are TRBV28 and TRBJ2-7, with D maybe TRBD1 (7 bases). Trimming pared 3 bases from V and 0 bases from J, leaving 15 bases between. The CDR3 is 16 residues long. Looked up from germline, CDR1 is MDHEN and CDR2 is SYDVKM.

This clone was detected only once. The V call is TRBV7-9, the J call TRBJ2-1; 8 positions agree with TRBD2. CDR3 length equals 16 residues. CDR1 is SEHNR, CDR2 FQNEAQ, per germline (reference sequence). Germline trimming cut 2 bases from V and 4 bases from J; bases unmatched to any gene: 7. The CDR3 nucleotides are TGTGCCAGCAGCTTATCTTCGCGGGAGGATTACAATGAGCAGTTCTTC. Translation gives CASSLSSREDYNEQFF.

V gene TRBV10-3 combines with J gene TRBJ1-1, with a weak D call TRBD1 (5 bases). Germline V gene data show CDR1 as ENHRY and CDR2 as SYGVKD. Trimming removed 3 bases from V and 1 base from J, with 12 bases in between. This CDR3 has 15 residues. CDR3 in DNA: TGTGCCATCAGTGATCGGGACGGAGGGAACACTGAAGCTTTCTTT. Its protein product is CAISDRDGGNTEAFF.

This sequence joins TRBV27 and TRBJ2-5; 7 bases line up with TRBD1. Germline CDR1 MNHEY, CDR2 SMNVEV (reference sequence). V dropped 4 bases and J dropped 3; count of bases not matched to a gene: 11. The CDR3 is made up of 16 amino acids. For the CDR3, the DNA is TGTGCCAGCAGTTCCCCGGGACAGTATATGAAAGAGACCCAGTACTTC. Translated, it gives CASSSPGQYMKETQYF.

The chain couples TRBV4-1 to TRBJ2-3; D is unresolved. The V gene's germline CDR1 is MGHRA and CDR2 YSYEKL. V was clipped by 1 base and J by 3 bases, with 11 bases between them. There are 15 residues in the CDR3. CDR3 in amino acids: CASSQAPGATDTQYF. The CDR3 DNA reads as TGCGCCAGCAGCCAAGCACCAGGAGCGACAGATACGCAGTATTTT.

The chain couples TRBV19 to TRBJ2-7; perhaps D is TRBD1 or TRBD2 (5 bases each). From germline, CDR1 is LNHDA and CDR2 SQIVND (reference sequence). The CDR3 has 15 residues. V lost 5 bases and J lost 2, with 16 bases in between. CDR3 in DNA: TGTGCCAGTAGTTTGGTCTTATGGGACCCCTACGAGCAGTACTTC. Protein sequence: CASSLVLWDPYEQYF.

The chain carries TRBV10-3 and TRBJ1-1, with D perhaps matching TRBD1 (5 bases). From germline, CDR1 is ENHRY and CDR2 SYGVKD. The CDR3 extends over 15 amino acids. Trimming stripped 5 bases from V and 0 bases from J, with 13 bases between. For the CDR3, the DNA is TGTGCCATCAGTCCGGCGGAGGGACTGAACACTGAAGCTTTCTTT. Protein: CAISPAEGLNTEAFF.

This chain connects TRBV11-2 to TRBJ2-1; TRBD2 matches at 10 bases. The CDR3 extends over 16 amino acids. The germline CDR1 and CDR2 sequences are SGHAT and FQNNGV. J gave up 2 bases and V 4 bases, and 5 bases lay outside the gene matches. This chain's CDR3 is CASSSLTSGAYNEQFF. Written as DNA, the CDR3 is TGTGCCAGCAGCTCTCTAACTAGCGGGGCCTACAATGAGCAGTTCTTC.